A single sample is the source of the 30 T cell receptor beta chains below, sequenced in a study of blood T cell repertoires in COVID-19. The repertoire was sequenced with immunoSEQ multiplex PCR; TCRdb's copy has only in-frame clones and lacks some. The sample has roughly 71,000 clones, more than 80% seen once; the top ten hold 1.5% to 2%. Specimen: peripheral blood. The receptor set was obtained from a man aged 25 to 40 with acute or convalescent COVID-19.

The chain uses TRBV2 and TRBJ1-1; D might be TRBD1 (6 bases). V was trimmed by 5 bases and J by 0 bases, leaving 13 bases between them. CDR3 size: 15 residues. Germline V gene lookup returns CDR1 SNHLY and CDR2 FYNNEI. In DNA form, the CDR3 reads TGTGCCAGCAGTAGGACAGCGCTAATGAACACTGAAGCTTTCTTT. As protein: CASSRTALMNTEAFF.

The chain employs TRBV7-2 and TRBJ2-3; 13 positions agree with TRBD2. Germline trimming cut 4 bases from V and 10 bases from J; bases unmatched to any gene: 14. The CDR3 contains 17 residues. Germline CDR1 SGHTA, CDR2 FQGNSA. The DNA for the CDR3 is TGTGCCAGCAGCTCGCATACTAGCGGGAGGGCCTTAAGAGCGCAGTATTTT. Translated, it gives CASSSHTSGRALRAQYF.

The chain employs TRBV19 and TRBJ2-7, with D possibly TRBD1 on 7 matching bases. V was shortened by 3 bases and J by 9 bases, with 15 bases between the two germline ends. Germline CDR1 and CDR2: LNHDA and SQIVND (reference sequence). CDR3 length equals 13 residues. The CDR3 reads CASSIGGGGGQYF. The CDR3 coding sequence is TGTGCCAGTAGTATTGGAGGGGGCGGAGGGCAGTACTTC.

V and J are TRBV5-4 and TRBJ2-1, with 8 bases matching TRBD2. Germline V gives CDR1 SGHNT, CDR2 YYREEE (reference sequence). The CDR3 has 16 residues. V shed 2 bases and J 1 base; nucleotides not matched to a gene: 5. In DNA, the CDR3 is TGTGCCAGCAGCTTATCTCGCGGGGGGTCCTACAATGAGCAGTTCTTC. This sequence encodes CASSLSRGGSYNEQFF.

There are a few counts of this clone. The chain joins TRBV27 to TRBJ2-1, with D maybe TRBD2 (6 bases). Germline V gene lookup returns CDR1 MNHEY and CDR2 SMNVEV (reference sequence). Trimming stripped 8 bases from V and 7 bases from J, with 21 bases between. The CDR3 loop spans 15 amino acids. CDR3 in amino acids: CASGLWGGAENEQFF. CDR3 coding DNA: TGTGCCAGCGGGCTGTGGGGAGGTGCGGAGAATGAGCAGTTCTTC.

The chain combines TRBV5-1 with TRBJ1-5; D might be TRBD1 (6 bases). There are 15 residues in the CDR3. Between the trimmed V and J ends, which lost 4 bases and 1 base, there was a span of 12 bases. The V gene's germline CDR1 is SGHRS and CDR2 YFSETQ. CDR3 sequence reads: CASSPQGGSNQPQHF. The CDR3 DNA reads TGCGCCAGCAGCCCACAGGGTGGGAGCAATCAGCCCCAGCATTTT.

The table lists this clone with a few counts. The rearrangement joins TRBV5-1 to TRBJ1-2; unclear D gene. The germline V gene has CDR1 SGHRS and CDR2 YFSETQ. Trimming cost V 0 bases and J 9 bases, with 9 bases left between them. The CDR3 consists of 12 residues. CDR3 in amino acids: CASSLEANRYTF. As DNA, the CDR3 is TGCGCCAGCAGCTTGGAAGCAAACCGCTACACCTTC.

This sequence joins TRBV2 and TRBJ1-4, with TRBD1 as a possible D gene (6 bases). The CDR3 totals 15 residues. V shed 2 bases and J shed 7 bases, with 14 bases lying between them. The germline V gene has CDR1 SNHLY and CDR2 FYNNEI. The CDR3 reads CASSETGGWVEKLFF. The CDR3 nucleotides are TGTGCCAGCAGTGAAACGGGGGGCTGGGTTGAAAAACTGTTTTTT. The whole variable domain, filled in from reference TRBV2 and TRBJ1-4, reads EPEVTQTPSHQVTQMGQEVILRCVPISNHLYFYWYRQILGQKVEFLVSFYNNEISEKSEIFDDQFSVERPDGSNFTLKIRSTKLEDSAMYFCASSETGGWVEKLFFGSGTQLSVL.

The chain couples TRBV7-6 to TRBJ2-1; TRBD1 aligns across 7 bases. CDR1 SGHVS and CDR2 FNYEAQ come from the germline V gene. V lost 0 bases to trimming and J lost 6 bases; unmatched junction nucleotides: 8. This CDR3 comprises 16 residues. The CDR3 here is CASSLALWPGGNEQFF. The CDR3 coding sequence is TGTGCCAGCAGCTTAGCGCTATGGCCAGGGGGCAATGAGCAGTTCTTC.

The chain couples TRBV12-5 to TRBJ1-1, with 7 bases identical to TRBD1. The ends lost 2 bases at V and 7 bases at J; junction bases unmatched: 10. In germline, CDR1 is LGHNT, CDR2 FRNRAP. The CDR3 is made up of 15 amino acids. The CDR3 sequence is CASGLSPTGPGEAFF. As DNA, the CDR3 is TGTGCTAGTGGTTTGTCACCGACAGGGCCAGGTGAAGCTTTCTTT.

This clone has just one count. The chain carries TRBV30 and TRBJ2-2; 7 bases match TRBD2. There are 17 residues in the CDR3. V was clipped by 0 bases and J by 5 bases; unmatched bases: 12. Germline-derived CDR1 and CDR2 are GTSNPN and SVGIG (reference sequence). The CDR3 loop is CAWSVSAGVLKTGELFF. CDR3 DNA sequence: TGTGCCTGGAGTGTATCCGCGGGGGTGTTGAAGACCGGGGAGCTGTTTTTT.

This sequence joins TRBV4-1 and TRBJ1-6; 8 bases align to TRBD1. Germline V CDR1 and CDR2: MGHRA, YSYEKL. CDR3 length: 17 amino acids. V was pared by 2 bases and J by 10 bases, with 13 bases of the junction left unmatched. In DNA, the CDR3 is TGCGCCAGCAGCCAACCAAGGGGCCCAGGGGGCAACTCACCCCTCCACTTT. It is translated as CASSQPRGPGGNSPLHF.

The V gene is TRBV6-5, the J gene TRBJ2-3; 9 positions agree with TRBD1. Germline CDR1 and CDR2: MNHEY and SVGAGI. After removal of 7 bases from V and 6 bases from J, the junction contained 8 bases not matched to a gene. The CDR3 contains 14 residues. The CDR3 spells CASTRDRVGDTQYF. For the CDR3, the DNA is TGTGCCAGCACCCGGGACAGGGTTGGGGATACGCAGTATTTT.

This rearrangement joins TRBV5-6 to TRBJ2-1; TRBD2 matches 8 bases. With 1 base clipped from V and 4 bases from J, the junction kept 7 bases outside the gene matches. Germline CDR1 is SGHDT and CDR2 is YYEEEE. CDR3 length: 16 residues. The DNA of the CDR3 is TGTGCCAGCAGCTTGTTAACACTAGCGGAATACAATGAGCAGTTCTTC. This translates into CASSLLTLAEYNEQFF.

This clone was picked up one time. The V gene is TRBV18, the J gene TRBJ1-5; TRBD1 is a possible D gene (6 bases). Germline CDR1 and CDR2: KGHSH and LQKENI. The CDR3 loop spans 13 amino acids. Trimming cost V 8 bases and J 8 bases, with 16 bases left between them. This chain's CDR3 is CASHRVLGEPQHF. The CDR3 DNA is TGTGCCAGCCACAGGGTCCTGGGAGAGCCCCAGCATTTT. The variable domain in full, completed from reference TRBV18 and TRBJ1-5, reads NAGVMQNPRHLVRRRGQEARLRCSPMKGHSHVYWYRQLPEEGLKFMVYLQKENIIDESGMPKERFSAEFPKEGPSILRIQQVVRGDSAAYFCASHRVLGEPQHFGDGTRLSIL.

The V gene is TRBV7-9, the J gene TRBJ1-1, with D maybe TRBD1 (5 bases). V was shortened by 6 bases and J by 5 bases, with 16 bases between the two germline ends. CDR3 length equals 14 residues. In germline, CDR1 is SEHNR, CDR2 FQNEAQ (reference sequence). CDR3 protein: CASSFGLGGTEAFF. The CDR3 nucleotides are TGTGCCAGCAGTTTTGGCCTCGGGGGGACTGAAGCTTTCTTT.

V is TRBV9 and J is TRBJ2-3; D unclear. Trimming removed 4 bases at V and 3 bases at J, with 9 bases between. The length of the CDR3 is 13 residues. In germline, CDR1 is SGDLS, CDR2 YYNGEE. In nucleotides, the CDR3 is TGTGCCAGCAGCCCCTTTGAGACAGATACGCAGTATTTT. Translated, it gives CASSPFETDTQYF.

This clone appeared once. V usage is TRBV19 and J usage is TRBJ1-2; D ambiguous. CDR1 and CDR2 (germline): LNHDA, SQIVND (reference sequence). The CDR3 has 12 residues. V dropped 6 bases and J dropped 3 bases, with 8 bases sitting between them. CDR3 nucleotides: TGTGCCAGTAGCCTGAGAGACTATGGCTACACCTTC. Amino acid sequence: CASSLRDYGYTF.

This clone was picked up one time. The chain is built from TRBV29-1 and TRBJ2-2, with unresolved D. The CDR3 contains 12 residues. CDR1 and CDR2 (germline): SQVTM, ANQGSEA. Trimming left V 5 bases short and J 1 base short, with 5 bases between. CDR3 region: CSVNRNTGELFF. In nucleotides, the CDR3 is TGCAGCGTTAACAGGAACACCGGGGAGCTGTTTTTT.

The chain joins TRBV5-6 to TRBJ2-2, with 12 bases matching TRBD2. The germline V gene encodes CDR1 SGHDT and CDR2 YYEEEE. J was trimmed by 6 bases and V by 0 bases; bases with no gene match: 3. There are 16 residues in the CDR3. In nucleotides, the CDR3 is TGTGCCAGCAGCTTGGGACTAGCGGGAGTATCCGGGGAGCTGTTTTTT. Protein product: CASSLGLAGVSGELFF.

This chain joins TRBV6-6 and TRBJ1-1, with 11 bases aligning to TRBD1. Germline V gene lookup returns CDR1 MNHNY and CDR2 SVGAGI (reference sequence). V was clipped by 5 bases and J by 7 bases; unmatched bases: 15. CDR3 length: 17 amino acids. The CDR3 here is CASSPTGQGALNFEAFF. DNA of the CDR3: TGTGCCAGCAGTCCCACAGGACAGGGGGCCCTGAACTTTGAAGCTTTCTTT.

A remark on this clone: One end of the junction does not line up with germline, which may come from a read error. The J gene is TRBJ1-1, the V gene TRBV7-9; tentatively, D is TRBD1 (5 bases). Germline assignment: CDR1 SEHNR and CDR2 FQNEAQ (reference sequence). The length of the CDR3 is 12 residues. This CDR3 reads CASSLLGGQPFF. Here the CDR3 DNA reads TGTGCCAGCAGCCTTCTGGGGGGTCAACCCTTTTTT. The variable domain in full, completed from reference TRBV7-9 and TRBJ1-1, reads DTGVSQNPRHKITKRGQNVTFRCDPISEHNRLYWYRQTLGQGPEFLTYFQNEAQLEKSRLLSDRFSAERPKGSFSTLEIQRTEQGDSAMYLCASSLLGGQPFFGQGTRLTVV.

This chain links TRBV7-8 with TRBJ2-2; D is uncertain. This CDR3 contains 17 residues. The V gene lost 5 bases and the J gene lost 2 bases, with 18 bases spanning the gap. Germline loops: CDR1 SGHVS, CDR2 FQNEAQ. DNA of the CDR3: TGTGCCAGCAGCAAAAAAGACACAAATATCAACACCGGGGAGCTGTTTTTT. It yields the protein CASSKKDTNINTGELFF.

Written as DNA, the CDR3 is TGTGCCAGCAGCACCCAGGGTTTAGGCTACACCTTC. It yields the protein CASSTQGLGYTF. This chain links TRBV11-2 with TRBJ1-2; possible D gene TRBD1, 5 bases. The CDR3 is 12 amino acids. V was shortened by 5 bases and J by 8 bases, with 12 bases between the two germline ends. Germline CDR1 is SGHAT and CDR2 is FQNNGV.

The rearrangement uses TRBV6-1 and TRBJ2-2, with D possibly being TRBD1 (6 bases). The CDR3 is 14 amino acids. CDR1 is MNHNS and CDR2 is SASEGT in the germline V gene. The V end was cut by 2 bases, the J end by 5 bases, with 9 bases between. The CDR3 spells CASSESRGTGELFF. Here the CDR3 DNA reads TGTGCCAGCAGTGAATCAAGGGGGACCGGGGAGCTGTTTTTT.

The CDR3 region is CASTRTHGSTEAFF. The CDR3 DNA sequence: TGTGCCAGCACCCGAACTCATGGGAGCACTGAAGCTTTCTTT. This chain joins TRBV3-1 (or the pseudogene TRBV3-2) and TRBJ1-1; no clear D. Trimming removed 7 bases at V and 4 bases at J, with 16 bases between. Germline CDR1 reads LGHDT; CDR2 reads YNNKEL (reference sequence). This CDR3 has 14 residues.

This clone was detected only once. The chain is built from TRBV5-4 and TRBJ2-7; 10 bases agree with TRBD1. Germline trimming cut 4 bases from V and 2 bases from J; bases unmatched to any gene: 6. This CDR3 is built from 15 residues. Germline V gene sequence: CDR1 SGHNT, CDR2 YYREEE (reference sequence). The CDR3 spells CASSASGTGAYEQYF. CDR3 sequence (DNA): TGTGCCAGCAGCGCCTCCGGGACAGGGGCCTACGAGCAGTACTTC.

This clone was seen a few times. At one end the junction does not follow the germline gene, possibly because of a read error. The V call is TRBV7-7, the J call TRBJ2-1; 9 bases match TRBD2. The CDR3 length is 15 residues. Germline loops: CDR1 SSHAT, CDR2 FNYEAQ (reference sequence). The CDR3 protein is CASSLGLAGRNEQFF. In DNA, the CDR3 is TGTGCTAGCAGCTTAGGTCTAGCGGGACGCAATGAGCAGTTCTTC.

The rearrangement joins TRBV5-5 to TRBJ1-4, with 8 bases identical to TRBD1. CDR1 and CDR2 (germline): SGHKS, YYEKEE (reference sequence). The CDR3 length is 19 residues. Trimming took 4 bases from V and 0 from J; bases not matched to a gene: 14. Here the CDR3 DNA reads TGTGCCAGCAGCGCCAGGCTGGGGACAGGAGTGTCAACTAATGAAAAACTGTTTTTT. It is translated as CASSARLGTGVSTNEKLFF.

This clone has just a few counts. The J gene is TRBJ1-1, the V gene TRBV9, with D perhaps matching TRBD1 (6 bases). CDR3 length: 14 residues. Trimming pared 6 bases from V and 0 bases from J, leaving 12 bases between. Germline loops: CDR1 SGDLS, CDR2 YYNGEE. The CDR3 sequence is CASKRTDLNTEAFF. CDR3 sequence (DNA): TGTGCCAGCAAAAGGACAGACTTGAACACTGAAGCTTTCTTT.